This T cell receptor beta chain comes out of a study of patients and donors after allogeneic stem cell transplantation. The CDR3 loop spans 19 amino acids. Germline loops: CDR1 LGHNA, CDR2 YNFKEQ. Trimming removed 0 bases from V and 6 bases from J; junction bases left unmatched: 16. TCRdb re-called the RT-PCR reads with MiXCR, one entry per CDR3 protein. The sample shows 20,000 or so distinct CDR3 sequences, around 5% of them seen only once. At least ten counts were recorded for this clonotype. The material sequenced was blood, either unsorted or a sorted T cell fraction (not recorded which). The sequence derives from a human donor who was either an allogeneic HSCT recipient or a stem cell or donor lymphocyte infusion donor (not recorded which). It is not recorded whose cells these are; they may come from a transplant donor. The V and J genes are TRBV4-2 and TRBJ2-1; 8 nucleotides line up with TRBD2. The CDR3 DNA reads TGTGCCAGCAGCCAAGATGCCTTGGTGGCTAGCGGGTCTGTCAATGAGCAGTTCTTC. Its protein product is CASSQDALVASGSVNEQFF.